The next 7 T cell receptor beta chains were all read from a single sample in a study of blood T cell repertoires in COVID-19 (dated by TCRdb to the early 2020s). Library creation used the immunoSEQ multiplex PCR assay. Drawn from immuneACCESS, this table holds only the in-frame rearrangements with V and J called that TCRdb kept. Clones are partly lost; checked studies trace under half to an unresolved V gene and leave the rest unexplained. The sample includes about 100,000 clones, with around 90% observed a single time. The top ten constitute around 2% of the sample. Sequencing was performed on peripheral blood. The receptor set was obtained from a man aged 50-60 years with active COVID-19.

This clone was observed a single time. This chain joins TRBV6-4 and TRBJ2-3, with D tentatively TRBD1 (6 bases). The V gene's germline CDR1 is MRHNA and CDR2 SNTAGT. The CDR3 loop spans 15 amino acids. V lost 6 bases and J 5 bases, leaving 18 bases between the germline ends. The CDR3 sequence: CASSRSQGIQDTQYF. As DNA, the CDR3 is TGTGCCAGCAGCCGCTCGCAGGGGATACAAGATACGCAGTATTTT.

V and J are TRBV19 and TRBJ2-1; 10 nucleotides line up with TRBD2. Trimming cost V 7 bases and J 4 bases; bases outside gene matches: 7. Germline V CDR1 and CDR2: LNHDA, SQIVND (reference sequence). CDR3 length: 15 amino acids. The CDR3 bases are TGTGCCAGTATTCGTAGCGGGGGGCTGTACAATGAGCAGTTCTTC. As protein: CASIRSGGLYNEQFF. Combining the CDR3 with reference TRBV19 and TRBJ2-1 gives the whole variable domain DGGITQSPKYLFRKEGQNVTLSCEQNLNHDAMYWYRQDPGQGLRLIYYSQIVNDFQKGDIAEGYSVSREKKESFPLTVTSAQKNPTAFYLCASIRSGGLYNEQFFGPGTRLTVL.

The rearrangement links TRBV3-1 (or the pseudogene TRBV3-2) to TRBJ1-2; D gene ambiguous. The CDR3 runs to 16 residues. Germline assignment: CDR1 LGHDT and CDR2 YNNKEL (reference sequence). Trimming shortened V by 4 bases and J by 8 bases, and 23 bases separated the two germline ends. Here the CDR3 reads CASSREGRSRFGGYTF. The CDR3 region has the DNA TGTGCCAGCAGCCGTGAAGGTAGATCCCGTTTCGGGGGCTACACCTTC.

The CDR3 bases are TGTGCCAGCAGACGGGACATTGTCACCGGGGAGCTGTTTTTT. Translated, it gives CASRRDIVTGELFF. This chain connects TRBV2 to TRBJ2-2; D is possibly TRBD1 (6 bases). CDR1 SNHLY and CDR2 FYNNEI come from the germline V gene. Between the trimmed V and J ends, which lost 6 bases and 4 bases, there was a span of 12 bases. The CDR3 is made up of 14 amino acids. The full variable domain, rest sourced from reference TRBV2 and TRBJ2-2, is EPEVTQTPSHQVTQMGQEVILRCVPISNHLYFYWYRQILGQKVEFLVSFYNNEISEKSEIFDDQFSVERPDGSNFTLKIRSTKLEDSAMYFCASRRDIVTGELFFGEGSRLTVL.

The chain recombines TRBV6-4 with TRBJ2-2, with TRBD2 as a possible D gene (6 bases). The CDR3 sequence is 16 residues long. Germline values: CDR1 MRHNA, CDR2 SNTAGT. The V gene lost 6 bases and the J gene lost 4 bases, with 18 bases spanning the gap. This chain's CDR3 is CASSRASPRGTGELFF. The CDR3 DNA sequence: TGTGCCAGCAGCCGTGCTTCGCCGCGGGGCACCGGGGAGCTGTTTTTT.

This clone was recorded a few times. The chain carries TRBV3-1 (or the pseudogene TRBV3-2) and TRBJ1-1; no clear D gene. This CDR3 is built from 12 residues. Trimming took 7 bases from V and 4 from J, leaving 10 bases between them. CDR1 LGHDT and CDR2 YNNKEL come from the germline V gene (reference sequence). Here the CDR3 DNA reads TGTGCCAGCAAGATGGCGGGCACTGAAGCTTTCTTT. It yields the protein CASKMAGTEAFF.

The chain has TRBV5-4 and TRBJ2-3; 9 nucleotides align to TRBD2. The CDR3 has 14 residues. V lost 4 bases to trimming and J lost 4 bases; unmatched junction nucleotides: 4. Germline loops: CDR1 SGHNT, CDR2 YYREEE (reference sequence). CDR3 in DNA: TGTGCCAGCAGCGCTCGGACTAGCGCAGATACGCAGTATTTT. Translating gives CASSARTSADTQYF. Filled out from reference TRBV5-4 and TRBJ2-3, the complete variable domain reads ETGVTQSPTHLIKTRGQQVTLRCSSQSGHNTVSWYQQALGQGPQFIFQYYREEENGRGNFPPRFSGLQFPNYSSELNVNALELDDSALYLCASSARTSADTQYFGPGTRLTVL.